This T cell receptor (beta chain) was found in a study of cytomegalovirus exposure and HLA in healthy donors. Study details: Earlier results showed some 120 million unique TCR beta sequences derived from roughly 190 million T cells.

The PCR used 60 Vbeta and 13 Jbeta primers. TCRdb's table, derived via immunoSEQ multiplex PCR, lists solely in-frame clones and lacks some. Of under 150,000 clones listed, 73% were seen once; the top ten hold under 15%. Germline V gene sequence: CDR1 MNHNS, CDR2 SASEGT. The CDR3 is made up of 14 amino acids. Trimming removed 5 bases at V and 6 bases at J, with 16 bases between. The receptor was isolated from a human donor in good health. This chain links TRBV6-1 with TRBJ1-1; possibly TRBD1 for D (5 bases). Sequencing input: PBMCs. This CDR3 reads CASSQGILRPEAFF. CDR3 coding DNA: TGTGCCAGCAGTCAGGGAATCCTCAGGCCTGAAGCTTTCTTT.